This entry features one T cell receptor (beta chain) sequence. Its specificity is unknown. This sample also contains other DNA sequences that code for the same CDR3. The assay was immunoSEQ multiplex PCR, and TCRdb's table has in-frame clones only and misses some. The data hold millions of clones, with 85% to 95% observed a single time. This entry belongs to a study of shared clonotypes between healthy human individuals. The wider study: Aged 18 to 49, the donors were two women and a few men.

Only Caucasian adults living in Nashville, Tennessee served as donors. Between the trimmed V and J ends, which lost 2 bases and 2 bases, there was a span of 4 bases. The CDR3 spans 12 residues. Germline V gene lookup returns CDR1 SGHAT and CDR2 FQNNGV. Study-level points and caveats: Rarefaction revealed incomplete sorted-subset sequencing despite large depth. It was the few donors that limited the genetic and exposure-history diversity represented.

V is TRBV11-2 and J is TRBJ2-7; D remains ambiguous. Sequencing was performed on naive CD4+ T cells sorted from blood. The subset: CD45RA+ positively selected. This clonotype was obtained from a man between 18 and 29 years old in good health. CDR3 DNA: TGTGCCAGCAGCTTACGCGCCTACGAGCAGTACTTC. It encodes CASSLRAYEQYF.